Listed below are T cell receptor beta chains from one sample, sequenced in a study of blood T cell repertoires in COVID-19. Sequencing used immunoSEQ multiplex PCR; TCRdb keeps in-frame clones, though not all of them. The repertoire includes roughly 140,000 clones, about 87% of them detected once, and roughly 28% sits in the top ten. The sequenced sample was peripheral blood. The receptors were sampled from a human donor in a cohort sampled during active COVID-19. CDR3s include the opening cysteine and the closing phenylalanine or tryptophan. The D gene is left open where the match is weak. Size is stated for part of the rows, as once, few or many counts, or as a class when the clone is expanded.

j_call | clone_size | v_call | d_call | cdr3_aa | cdr3_nt
TRBJ2-3 | once | TRBV12-5 | - | CASGPPTIYTDTQYF | TGTGCTAGTGGTCCGCCTACTATCTACACAGATACGCAGTATTTT
TRBJ1-1 | - | TRBV4-1 | TRBD1 | CASSQEGQHDEAFF | TGCGCCAGCAGCCAAGAGGGACAGCACGATGAAGCTTTCTTT
TRBJ2-5 | once | TRBV7-9 | - | CASTSGLRYQETQYF | TGTGCCAGCACCTCAGGACTCAGGTACCAAGAGACCCAGTACTTC
TRBJ1-2 | - | TRBV20-1 | - | CSATRGYTF | TGCAGTGCTACTCGTGGCTACACCTTC
TRBJ2-7 | once | TRBV3-1/TRBV3-2 | TRBD1 | CASSHRPRTGFPYEQYF | TGTGCCAGCAGCCATAGGCCGAGGACAGGGTTTCCCTACGAGCAGTACTTC
TRBJ2-4 | once | TRBV4-1 | TRBD2 | CASSQEGWTSGGLIQYF | TGCGCCAGCAGCCAAGAAGGGTGGACTAGCGGGGGGCTAATTCAGTACTTC
TRBJ2-3 | - | TRBV11-1 | TRBD1 | CASSLGPQGVRDTQYF | TGTGCCAGCAGCTTGGGCCCACAGGGGGTAAGGGATACGCAGTATTTT
TRBJ1-1 | few | TRBV3-1/TRBV3-2 | TRBD1 | CASSLGTGAMNTEAFF | TGTGCCAGCAGCCTCGGGACAGGCGCAATGAACACTGAAGCTTTCTTT
TRBJ2-3 | - | TRBV18 | TRBD2 | CASSLLAGATDTQYF | TGTGCCAGCTCACTTTTAGCGGGGGCCACAGATACGCAGTATTTT
TRBJ2-5 | - | TRBV5-5 | TRBD1 | CASSLGWDRPKETQYF | TGTGCCAGCAGCTTGGGGTGGGACAGGCCCAAAGAGACCCAGTACTTC
TRBJ1-4 | few | TRBV7-3 | - | CASSLSGNEKLFF | TGTGCCAGCAGCTTAAGCGGGAATGAAAAACTGTTTTTT
TRBJ1-6 | - | TRBV7-9 | - | CASALTQSGDSPLHF | TGTGCCAGCGCCCTCACACAATCCGGGGATTCACCCCTCCACTTT
TRBJ2-3 | - | TRBV5-4 | TRBD2 | CASRYRGTSRSTDTQYF | TGTGCCAGCAGGTACCGAGGGACTAGCAGAAGCACAGATACGCAGTATTTT
TRBJ1-2 | - | TRBV30 | - | CAWSVGQGSYTF | TGTGCCTGGAGTGTAGGGCAGGGGAGCTACACCTTC
TRBJ2-1 | - | TRBV4-2 | TRBD2 | CASSTRSGGARDEQFF | TGTGCCAGCAGCACCCGTAGCGGGGGGGCTAGGGATGAGCAGTTCTTC
TRBJ1-2 | - | TRBV5-6 | TRBD1 | CASSSIGTGDYSYGYTF | TGTGCCAGCAGCTCAATAGGGACAGGGGACTATTCTTATGGCTACACCTTC
TRBJ1-1 | - | TRBV5-1 | - | CASSTRADTEAFF | TGCGCCAGCAGCACCAGGGCGGACACTGAAGCTTTCTTT
TRBJ1-5 | - | TRBV3-1/TRBV3-2 | - | CASSQALEGALRNQPQHF | TGTGCCAGCAGCCAAGCCCTGGAGGGCGCCCTTCGCAATCAGCCCCAGCATTTT
TRBJ1-1 | - | TRBV10-1 | - | CASRGRCDTEAFF | TGCGCCAGCAGGGGCAGGTGTGACACTGAAGCTTTCTTT
TRBJ1-1 | - | TRBV7-9 | - | CASSLDGQNTEAFF | TGTGCCAGCAGCTTAGACGGACAGAACACTGAAGCTTTCTTT
TRBJ2-3 | - | TRBV5-4 | - | CASSLEFSADTQYF | TGTGCCAGCAGCTTGGAATTTAGCGCAGATACGCAGTATTTT
TRBJ1-2 | - | TRBV9 | - | CASSVGQVNYGYTF | TGTGCCAGCAGCGTAGGACAGGTAAACTATGGCTACACCTTC
TRBJ2-1 | few | TRBV4-2 | - | CASSQGGRGNEQFF | TGTGCCAGCAGCCAAGGGGGCAGGGGCAATGAGCAGTTCTTC
TRBJ1-2 | - | TRBV4-1 | TRBD1 | CASSQDGSLTGEILANYGYTF | TGCGCCAGCAGCCAAGATGGATCCCTGACAGGGGAAATATTAGCTAACTATGGCTACACCTTC
TRBJ1-4 | - | TRBV15 | - | CATSKGKGPNEKLFF | TGTGCCACCAGCAAAGGAAAGGGGCCTAATGAAAAACTGTTTTTT
TRBJ1-2 | - | TRBV12-3/TRBV12-4 | - | CASSLVAGYGYTF | TGTGCCAGCAGTTTAGTAGCCGGCTATGGCTACACCTTC
TRBJ1-1 | - | TRBV7-9 | - | CASSSKQGEAFF | TGTGCCAGCAGCTCGAAACAGGGCGAAGCTTTCTTT
TRBJ2-6 | - | TRBV4-2 | TRBD1 | CASSPTGTVSGANVLTF | TGTGCCAGCAGCCCCACTGGGACAGTCTCTGGGGCCAACGTCCTGACTTTC
TRBJ2-2 | - | TRBV3-1/TRBV3-2 | TRBD2 | CASSQGPAGGHTGELFF | TGTGCCAGCAGCCAGGGACCTGCGGGGGGCCACACCGGGGAGCTGTTTTTT
TRBJ2-4 | - | TRBV2 | - | CASAEGLLAKNIQYF | TGTGCCAGCGCCGAGGGACTCCTAGCCAAAAACATTCAGTACTTC
TRBJ1-2 | - | TRBV12-5 | TRBD1 | CASGLTGGGYTF | TGTGCTAGTGGTTTGACAGGGGGTGGCTACACCTTC
TRBJ1-3 | - | TRBV10-3 | TRBD1 | CAISPSTGGHGNTIYF | TGTGCCATCAGTCCTTCGACAGGGGGCCATGGGAACACCATATATTTT
TRBJ2-7 | - | TRBV7-3 | - | CASSPGRGNYEQYF | TGTGCCAGCAGCCCCGGACGGGGGAACTACGAGCAGTACTTC
TRBJ2-3 | - | TRBV19 | - | CASQQGKSTDTQYF | TGTGCCAGCCAACAGGGCAAGAGCACAGATACGCAGTATTTT
TRBJ2-2 | - | TRBV5-8 | TRBD1 | CASRWAGTGGLGELFF | TGTGCCAGCAGGTGGGCCGGGACAGGAGGCCTCGGGGAGCTGTTTTTT
TRBJ1-1 | - | TRBV7-2 | - | CASSTQGGDTEAFF | TGTGCCAGCAGCACACAGGGAGGGGATACTGAAGCTTTCTTT
TRBJ2-5 | - | TRBV18 | - | CASSPPGVGGTQYF | TGTGCCAGCTCACCGCCGGGGGTCGGGGGGACCCAGTACTTC
TRBJ1-1 | - | TRBV5-5 | TRBD1 | CASSLDRLNTEAFF | TGTGCCAGCAGCCTGGACAGGCTGAACACTGAAGCTTTCTTT
TRBJ2-3 | - | TRBV27 | - | CASSLLASTDTQYF | TGTGCCAGCAGTTTACTAGCGAGCACAGATACGCAGTATTTT
TRBJ2-7 | - | TRBV5-6 | - | CASSLDPGSYEQYF | TGTGCCAGCAGCTTGGATCCGGGCTCCTACGAGCAGTACTTC
TRBJ1-6 | - | TRBV18 | TRBD1 | CASSLDRDSPLHF | TGTGCCAGCTCCTTGGACAGGGACTCACCCCTCCACTTT
TRBJ1-3 | once | TRBV6-5 | - | CASSPSGGNTIYF | TGTGCCAGCAGTCCCAGCGGCGGAAACACCATATATTTT
TRBJ2-5 | - | TRBV7-9 | - | CASSRAGQGETQYF | TGTGCCAGCAGCCGGGCGGGGCAGGGCGAGACCCAGTACTTC
TRBJ2-1 | - | TRBV11-2 | TRBD1 | CASSFGTGYNEQFF | TGTGCCAGCAGCTTTGGGACAGGGTACAATGAGCAGTTCTTC
TRBJ1-1 | - | TRBV4-1 | - | CASSRLRNTEAFF | TGCGCCAGCAGCCGGCTTCGGAACACTGAAGCTTTCTTT
TRBJ1-2 | - | TRBV28 | TRBD1 | CASRDRGISIYGYTF | TGTGCCAGCAGGGACAGGGGAATCTCGATCTATGGCTACACCTTC
TRBJ1-4 | - | TRBV19 | - | CASSLGNRLNEKLFF | TGTGCCAGTAGTCTCGGGAACAGACTTAATGAAAAACTGTTTTTT
TRBJ1-1 | - | TRBV19 | TRBD1 | CASSVGDRIVTEAFF | TGTGCCAGTAGTGTGGGGGACAGGATTGTTACTGAAGCTTTCTTT
TRBJ2-4 | - | TRBV29-1 | TRBD2 | CSASGLAGTGPTKNIQYF | TGCAGCGCTAGTGGACTAGCGGGGACCGGCCCCACCAAAAACATTCAGTACTTC
TRBJ2-3 | - | TRBV7-3 | - | CASSLGQGSDTQYF | TGTGCCAGCAGCTTAGGGCAGGGCTCAGATACGCAGTATTTT
TRBJ2-7 | - | TRBV30 | TRBD1 | CAWRDRGHGEQYF | TGTGCCTGGAGGGACAGGGGGCATGGAGAGCAGTACTTC
TRBJ2-7 | - | TRBV6-2/TRBV6-3 | - | CASSAGPAGDYEQYF | TGTGCCAGCAGTGCCGGCCCCGCCGGGGACTACGAGCAGTACTTC
TRBJ1-2 | - | TRBV19 | - | CASSSLPLGRGDYGYTF | TGTGCCAGTAGTTCCCTCCCTCTGGGGAGGGGGGACTATGGCTACACCTTC
TRBJ2-2 | - | TRBV19 | TRBD2 | CASTVRLAINTGELFF | TGTGCCAGTACCGTAAGACTAGCCATAAACACCGGGGAGCTGTTTTTT
TRBJ2-5 | - | TRBV6-5 | - | CASSYSWRSYQETQYF | TGTGCCAGCAGTTACTCCTGGAGATCGTACCAAGAGACCCAGTACTTC
TRBJ1-2 | - | TRBV9 | - | CASSDSLSWGANYGYTF | TGTGCCAGCAGCGATTCACTATCCTGGGGGGCTAACTATGGCTACACCTTC
TRBJ2-1 | - | TRBV6-5 | - | CATPGLRNEQFF | TGTGCCACCCCGGGACTCCGCAATGAGCAGTTCTTC
TRBJ1-2 | - | TRBV2 | TRBD1 | CASSDGTGNYGYTF | TGTGCCAGCAGTGATGGGACAGGGAACTATGGCTACACCTTC